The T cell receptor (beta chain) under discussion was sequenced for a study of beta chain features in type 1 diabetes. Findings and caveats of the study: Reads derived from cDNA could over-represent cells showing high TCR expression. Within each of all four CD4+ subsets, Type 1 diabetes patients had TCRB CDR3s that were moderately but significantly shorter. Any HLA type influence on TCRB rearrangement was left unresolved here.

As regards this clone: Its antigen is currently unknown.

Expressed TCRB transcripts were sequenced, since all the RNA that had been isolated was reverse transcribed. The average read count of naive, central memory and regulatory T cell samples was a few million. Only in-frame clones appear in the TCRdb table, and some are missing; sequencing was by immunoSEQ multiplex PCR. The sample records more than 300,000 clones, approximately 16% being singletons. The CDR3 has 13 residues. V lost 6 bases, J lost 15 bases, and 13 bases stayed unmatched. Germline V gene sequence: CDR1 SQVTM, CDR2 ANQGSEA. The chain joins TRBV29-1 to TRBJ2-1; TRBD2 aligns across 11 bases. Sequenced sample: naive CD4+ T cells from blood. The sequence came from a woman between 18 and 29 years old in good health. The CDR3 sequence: CSVLTSGVGGMFF. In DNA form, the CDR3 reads TGCAGCGTCTTGACTAGCGGGGTGGGGGGGATGTTCTTC.